This is a list of T cell receptor beta chains from one sample in a study of T cells in Graves' hyperthyroidism and ophthalmopathy. TCRdb recomputed calls from the multiplex PCR reads with MiXCR, one row per CDR3 protein. The data show 460,000 or so distinct CDR3 sequences, with approximately 15% seen just once and around a sixth held by the top ten. Sequenced: blood. These receptors were taken from a woman between 18 and 30 years old with Graves' hyperthyroidism. The CDR3 runs from the conserved cysteine through the conserved F or W. The D gene is left open where the match is weak. Part of the rows lack a size; the others show once, few, many or a class for expanded clones.

cdr3_aa	cdr3_nt	v_call	j_call	clone_size	cdr3_length	d_call
CASSKIGLAGDEQFF	TGCGCCAGCAGTAAAATAGGACTAGCGGGAGATGAGCAGTTCTTC	TRBV5-1	TRBJ2-1	few	15	TRBD2
CASGKSQGIGNTIYF	TGTGCTAGTGGCAAATCACAGGGAATTGGAAACACCATATATTTT	TRBV12-5	TRBJ1-3	few	15	.
CASGDQTAEQFF	TGTGCCAGCGGGGACCAAACAGCTGAGCAGTTCTTC	TRBV18	TRBJ2-1	many	12	.
CSVGQGLRTDTQYF	TGCAGCGTTGGGCAGGGACTTCGCACAGATACGCAGTATTTT	TRBV29-1	TRBJ2-3	many	14	.
CSALGGAVSYNEQFF	TGCAGTGCTCTGGGGGGAGCGGTCTCCTACAATGAGCAGTTCTTC	TRBV20-1	TRBJ2-1	many	15	.
CSVVDPTGKLFF	TGCAGCGTTGTGGATCCTACCGGGAAGCTGTTTTTT	TRBV29-1	TRBJ2-2	many	12	.
CASSQRKSGGTDTQYF	TGTGCCAGCAGCCAAAGGAAAAGTGGTGGCACAGATACGCAGTATTTT	TRBV3-1	TRBJ2-3	many	16	.
CASSFGTATGYTF	TGTGCCAGCAGTTTTGGGACAGCGACGGGCTACACCTTC	TRBV27	TRBJ1-2	few	13	TRBD1
CASSSASGTGDTQYF	TGTGCCAGCAGCTCCGCTAGCGGAACAGGAGATACGCAGTATTTT	TRBV5-8	TRBJ2-3	.	15	TRBD2
CASTLWGLAGTGELFF	TGTGCCAGCACCCTTTGGGGACTAGCAGGAACCGGGGAGCTGTTTTTT	TRBV6-8	TRBJ2-2	few	16	TRBD2
CASNPGRDYGYTF	TGTGCCAGTAACCCGGGCAGGGACTATGGCTACACCTTC	TRBV19	TRBJ1-2	few	13	.
CASSVPFYGYTF	TGTGCCAGTAGTGTCCCCTTCTATGGCTACACCTTC	TRBV19	TRBJ1-2	.	12	.
CAIRWDGNNEQFF	TGTGCCATCAGGTGGGACGGAAACAATGAGCAGTTCTTC	TRBV10-3	TRBJ2-1	many	13	.
CASSEEQGGSNQPQHF	TGTGCCAGCAGTGAAGAACAGGGAGGGAGCAATCAGCCCCAGCATTTT	TRBV27	TRBJ1-5	many	16	.
CAWIPSGSYNEQFF	TGTGCCTGGATCCCGTCCGGCTCCTACAATGAGCAGTTCTTC	TRBV30	TRBJ2-1	many	14	.
CASSRRSGVDGYTF	TGTGCCAGCAGCCGAAGATCCGGGGTTGATGGCTACACCTTC	TRBV11-3	TRBJ1-2	many	14	.
CSELGVNEQFF	TGCAGCGAACTAGGGGTCAATGAGCAGTTCTTC	TRBV29-1	TRBJ2-1	.	11	.
CASSLAELGSDTQYF	TGTGCCAGCAGCTTAGCAGAACTCGGATCAGATACGCAGTATTTT	TRBV7-9	TRBJ2-3	few	15	.
CASSLGGAGVGSYEQYF	TGTGCCAGCAGCTTAGGAGGGGCGGGCGTGGGCTCCTACGAGCAGTACTTC	TRBV11-3	TRBJ2-7	many	17	.
CASSEVAGVRNEQFF	TGTGCCAGCAGTGAAGTTGCGGGAGTAAGGAATGAGCAGTTCTTC	TRBV6-1	TRBJ2-1	many	15	TRBD2
CASSRPTGEGTEAFF	TGTGCCAGCAGCCGACCGACAGGGGAGGGGACTGAAGCTTTCTTT	TRBV3-1	TRBJ1-1	few	15	TRBD1
CSAQRLAGREETQYF	TGCAGTGCTCAGAGATTAGCGGGGAGGGAAGAGACCCAGTACTTC	TRBV20-1	TRBJ2-5	few	15	TRBD2
CASSHGGNNQPQHF	TGTGCCAGTTCTCACGGGGGCAACAATCAGCCCCAGCATTTT	TRBV19	TRBJ1-5	few	14	.
CASSQGNSEKLFF	TGTGCCAGCAGTCAGGGGAACTCAGAAAAACTGTTTTTT	TRBV28	TRBJ1-4	many	13	.
CASSLRGQGKYPGGYTF	TGTGCCAGTAGTCTACGCGGACAGGGCAAGTACCCCGGTGGCTACACCTTC	TRBV6-2/TRBV6-3	TRBJ1-2	.	17	TRBD1
CATSDYKVLGVLSRYSNQPQHF	TGTGCCACCAGTGATTATAAGGTCCTTGGAGTCTTGAGTCGATATAGCAATCAGCCCCAGCATTTT	TRBV24-1	TRBJ1-5	many	22	.
CAWSVSSGSGVGTDTQYF	TGTGCCTGGAGTGTATCTAGCGGGAGTGGTGTTGGAACAGATACGCAGTATTTT	TRBV30	TRBJ2-3	.	18	TRBD2
CASSFGLAGVQGEQYF	TGTGCCAGCAGTTTTGGACTAGCGGGAGTCCAGGGCGAGCAGTACTTC	TRBV12-3/TRBV12-4	TRBJ2-7	many	16	TRBD2